This T cell receptor (beta chain) was found in a study of T cell responses to AZD1222 COVID-19 vaccine. Study-level points and caveats: There were vaccine-associated CD4 TCRs across spike, dominant at 160-218 and 743-854. Only 5 or 6 people who got AZD1222 tested seropositive at baseline. After two AZD1222 doses, spike-specific TCR breadth and depth rose versus day 0. Donors, mostly white British, included more females; clonal diversity was possibly underestimated.

The CDR3 has 13 amino acids. Germline values: CDR1 ENHRY, CDR2 SYGVKD. The ends lost 4 bases at V and 10 bases at J; junction bases unmatched: 7. Assay used: immunoSEQ multiplex PCR; TCRdb lists only in-frame clones, some missing. The sample contains 95,000 to 150,000 clones, about 92% of which appear only once. With regard to this clone: Its antigen is as yet unknown.

The rearrangement uses TRBV10-3 and TRBJ2-1, with TRBD1 matching over 7 bases. Here the sequenced sample was peripheral blood, taken on day 0 of AZD1222 vaccination. This clonotype was obtained from an adult in good health. The CDR3 bases are TGTGCCATCAGTGGGACAGGCTGGGACGAGCAGTTCTTC. Amino acids: CAISGTGWDEQFF.